This TCR beta chain was documented in a study of blood T cells in healthy people across ages. Overall study findings and caveats: Older age went with lower TCR beta diversity per million T cells, in a roughly linear way. Lack of knowledge of donor CMV status possibly confounded expanded clonotype changes.

Regarding this clonotype: Its target is not known.

PCR was performed a second time for roughly 6 to 12 cycles using a sample-barcoded 5' primer and a J-beta primer mix. No fewer than 3 million CDR3-containing paired-end reads came from each sample. One entry per CDR3 protein results from TCRdb running MiXCR on the 5' RACE reads. The repertoire holds about 970,000 distinct CDR3 sequences, around 54% seen once, with about a fifth in the top ten. Germline V gene sequence: CDR1 SGHRS, CDR2 YFSETQ. Trimming removed 0 bases from V and 4 bases from J, with 10 bases in between. There are 14 residues in the CDR3. J is TRBJ2-5 and V is TRBV5-1; D remains ambiguous. This TCR was recovered from a woman aged 60-75 years in good health. What was sequenced was blood. The CDR3, as DNA: TGCGCCAGCAGCTTGGGGGTGCACGTAGAGACCCAGTACTTC. Protein product: CASSLGVHVETQYF.